This T cell receptor beta chain was found in a study of CD8 T cells in Susac syndrome. Random hexamers were used to reverse transcribe an amount of roughly 0.5 to 1 ug RNA. A multiplex approach, immunoSEQ multiplex PCR, amplified TCR beta CDR3 across 54 Vbeta and 13 Jbeta. One entry per CDR3 protein results from TCRdb running MiXCR on the immunoSEQ multiplex PCR reads. The data hold about 210,000 distinct CDR3 sequences, with just under 95% observed a single time. From blood CD8+ and CD4+ T cells, the TCR beta chain was sequenced. A note on this clonotype: Its cognate antigen is unknown.

Overall study findings and caveats: An acknowledgment was made by the study that its TCR sequencing and HLA analysis involved relatively few individuals.

The receptor's source is a human donor with multiple sclerosis. Sequencing was done on a sample of CD4+ T cells from PBMCs.

CDR3 sequence reads: CASSPWDAGELFF. In nucleotides, the CDR3 is TGCGCCAGCAGCCCCTGGGACGCCGGGGAGCTGTTTTTT. The chain has TRBV5-1 and TRBJ2-2; D is tentatively TRBD1 or TRBD2 (5 bases each). V gave up 4 bases and J gave up 6 bases, with 10 bases separating them. Germline V gene data show CDR1 as SGHRS and CDR2 as YFSETQ. CDR3 length equals 13 residues.